The 29 T cell receptor beta chains in this list originate from one sample, sequenced in a study of cytomegalovirus exposure and HLA in healthy donors. Researchers ran the PCR with 60 Vbeta and 13 Jbeta primers. Assay: immunoSEQ multiplex PCR; the TCRdb copy retains only in-frame clones and omits some. Of over 40,000 clones listed, 70% to 80% are singletons. The sequencing sample was made of PBMCs. These receptors originate from a man aged 25 to 45 in good health and CMV-seronegative.

The V gene is TRBV7-8, the J gene TRBJ1-3, with 7 nucleotides matching TRBD1. The CDR3 length is 13 residues. The germline V gene encodes CDR1 SGHVS and CDR2 FQNEAQ. The junction had 3 bases not matched to a gene; V was cut back by 3 bases and J by 7 bases. Here the CDR3 DNA reads TGTGCCAGCAGCTTCTCAGGGGGGAACACCATATATTTT. Translating gives CASSFSGGNTIYF.

The rearrangement links TRBV30 to TRBJ2-1; 11 bases line up with TRBD2. This CDR3 region has 14 residues. The ends lost 5 bases at V and 8 bases at J; junction bases unmatched: 8. Germline loops: CDR1 GTSNPN, CDR2 SVGIG (reference sequence). In DNA, the CDR3 is TGTGCCTGGTTAGCGGGAGGGCCTGATGATGAGCAGTTCTTC. Translating it yields CAWLAGGPDDEQFF.

The chain uses TRBV6-1 and TRBJ1-1, with 8 bases fitting TRBD1. The J segment lost 4 bases and the V segment lost 9 bases, leaving 1 base of the junction unmatched. CDR1 is MNHNS, CDR2 SASEGT, per germline. This CDR3 region has 11 residues. CDR3 DNA sequence: TGTGCCAGTACAGGGGGCACTGAAGCTTTCTTT. Its translation: CASTGGTEAFF.

The chain is built from TRBV7-9 and TRBJ1-5, with D possibly matching TRBD1 (5 bases). Per the germline V gene, CDR1 is SEHNR and CDR2 is FQNEAQ (reference sequence). Trimming stripped 0 bases from V and 7 bases from J, with 13 bases between. The CDR3 covers 15 residues. CDR3 in amino acids: CASSLAGGVVQPQHF. The DNA of the CDR3 is TGTGCCAGCAGCTTAGCTGGGGGGGTTGTACAGCCCCAGCATTTT.

V gene TRBV5-4 combines with J gene TRBJ2-2; D is possibly TRBD2 (6 bases). The CDR3 contains 14 residues. Germline CDR1 SGHNT, CDR2 YYREEE (reference sequence). Deletions cut 0 bases from V and 7 bases from J, with 10 bases between. The chain's CDR3 is CASSLAGVVGELFF. In DNA, the CDR3 is TGTGCCAGCAGCTTGGCGGGAGTGGTCGGGGAGCTGTTTTTT.

With regard to this clone: The limits of the CDR3 on the DNA are not certain, so only TCRdb's listed CDR3 is given. The chain couples TRBV30 to TRBJ2-7; the table's D call TRBD2 went unverified against the DNA. The CDR3 extends over 13 residues, inclusive of both ends. Germline CDR1 is GTSNPN and CDR2 is SVGIG (reference sequence). The CDR3 here is CAWSVGEGTPFYF.

The V and J genes are TRBV9 and TRBJ2-7; 7 bases map to TRBD2. V gave up 0 bases and J gave up 3 bases; unmatched junction bases: 6. The CDR3 has 15 residues. The germline V gene encodes CDR1 SGDLS and CDR2 YYNGEE. This chain's CDR3 is CASSVAGTTDYEQYF. The CDR3 DNA reads as TGTGCCAGCAGCGTAGCCGGGACTACGGACTACGAGCAGTACTTC.

This chain links TRBV29-1 with TRBJ2-1; 12 bases are shared with TRBD2. This CDR3 contains 13 residues. V was clipped by 6 bases and J by 7 bases; unmatched bases: 4. The V gene's germline CDR1 is SQVTM and CDR2 ANQGSEA. The CDR3 bases are TGCAGCGTCAAGACTAGCGGGGGTAATGAGCAGTTCTTC. Its translation is CSVKTSGGNEQFF.

The V call is TRBV7-6, the J call TRBJ2-7; 8 bases line up with TRBD1. CDR3 length equals 19 residues. Germline values: CDR1 SGHVS, CDR2 FNYEAQ. The ends lost 5 bases at V and 4 bases at J; junction bases unmatched: 22. The CDR3 reads CASSPQVTGEKEGPYEQYF. DNA for the CDR3: TGTGCCAGCAGCCCCCAAGTGACAGGGGAGAAAGAAGGACCTTACGAGCAGTACTTC.

This chain uses TRBV5-1 with TRBJ2-2; TRBD2 is a possible D gene (6 bases). V lost 4 bases to trimming and J lost 6 bases, with 10 bases between them. Germline loops: CDR1 SGHRS, CDR2 YFSETQ. The CDR3 is made up of 13 amino acids. CDR3 coding DNA: TGCGCCAGCAGCGCCCGGGGGTCCGGGGAGCTGTTTTTT. Protein product: CASSARGSGELFF.

The V and J genes are TRBV10-2 and TRBJ1-1; 12 positions match TRBD1. The V gene's germline CDR1 is WSHSY and CDR2 SAAADI. The CDR3 is made up of 14 amino acids. V was clipped by 10 bases and J by 10 bases; unmatched bases: 13. In nucleotides, the CDR3 is TGCGCCACCTATATACCGGGACAGGGGGCCGGAGCTTTCTTT. This translates into CATYIPGQGAGAFF.

The V and J genes are TRBV27 and TRBJ2-1, with 12 bases aligning to TRBD2. There are 16 residues in the CDR3. Germline CDR1 reads MNHEY; CDR2 reads SMNVEV (reference sequence). V was clipped by 4 bases and J by 7 bases; unmatched bases: 8. CDR3: CASSSSSGRGLNEQFF. The CDR3 coding sequence is TGTGCCAGCAGTTCATCTAGCGGGAGGGGGTTGAATGAGCAGTTCTTC.

The chain joins TRBV12-5 to TRBJ1-1, with D possibly TRBD1 on 5 matching bases. Germline values: CDR1 LGHNT, CDR2 FRNRAP. Trimming cost V 0 bases and J 1 base, with 9 bases left between them. This CDR3 comprises 15 residues. The DNA of the CDR3 is TGTGCTAGTGGTTTGGTAACAGGCCAGAACACTGAAGCTTTCTTT. It is translated as CASGLVTGQNTEAFF.

This sequence joins TRBV2 and TRBJ2-3; 14 bases fit TRBD2. The CDR3 loop spans 15 amino acids. V trimming: 6 bases; J trimming: 5 bases; junction bases outside the gene matches: 4. Germline V gives CDR1 SNHLY, CDR2 FYNNEI. The CDR3 loop is CASRGTSGRVDTQYF. For the CDR3, the DNA is TGTGCCAGCAGGGGGACTAGCGGGAGAGTAGATACGCAGTATTTT.

This chain uses TRBV13 with TRBJ2-5; TRBD1 agrees at 7 bases. The last part of the DNA fits TRBJ2-7 better; the J call may be wrong. Germline V gene lookup returns CDR1 PRHDT and CDR2 FYEKMQ (reference sequence). The CDR3 consists of 15 residues. CDR3 nucleotides: TGTGCCAGCAGCTCTCCGACAGGGATTGCGATCGAGCAGTACTTC. The encoded protein is CASSSPTGIAIEQYF.

The chain combines TRBV5-1 with TRBJ2-1; TRBD2 agrees at 14 bases. V lost 1 base, J lost 11 bases, and 11 bases stayed unmatched. Germline loops: CDR1 SGHRS, CDR2 YFSETQ. There are 17 residues in the CDR3. The CDR3 sequence is CASSLQGPGLAGVQQFF. The DNA for the CDR3 is TGCGCCAGCAGCTTGCAGGGCCCGGGACTAGCGGGAGTCCAGCAGTTCTTC. Variable domain in full (rest from reference TRBV5-1 and TRBJ2-1): KAGVTQTPRYLIKTRGQQVTLSCSPISGHRSVSWYQQTPGQGLQFLFEYFSETQRNKGNFPGRFSGRQFSNSRSEMNVSTLELGDSALYLCASSLQGPGLAGVQQFFGPGTRLTVL.

This clone was counted only a few times. This sequence joins TRBV6-6 and TRBJ1-5; D is possibly TRBD1 (5 bases). The germline V gene has CDR1 MNHNY and CDR2 SVGAGI (reference sequence). V was pared by 6 bases and J by 2 bases, with 11 bases between. This CDR3 comprises 14 residues. The CDR3 spells CASSQGPGNQPQHF. The CDR3 bases are TGTGCCAGCAGCCAGGGTCCCGGCAATCAGCCCCAGCATTTT.

The chain joins TRBV6-1 to TRBJ1-2; 7 bases map to TRBD1. J was trimmed by 4 bases and V by 5 bases; bases with no gene match: 10. Germline V CDR1 and CDR2: MNHNS, SASEGT. The CDR3 loop spans 15 amino acids. Here the CDR3 reads CASSQTGTRVYGYTF. CDR3 DNA sequence: TGTGCCAGCAGTCAGACAGGGACCCGGGTCTATGGCTACACCTTC.

This clone appeared once. CDR3 in amino acids: CAISPGSSYEQYF. CDR3 DNA sequence: TGTGCCATCAGCCCAGGTAGCTCCTACGAGCAGTACTTC. The chain has TRBV10-3 and TRBJ2-7; no clear D gene. With 6 bases removed from V and 0 bases from J, the gap between germline ends came to 9 bases. The CDR3 spans 13 residues. Germline V gene lookup returns CDR1 ENHRY and CDR2 SYGVKD.

CDR3 in DNA: TGTGCCAGCAGCTTAGCTTCGGCGTCGGGGACAGGTACCTTCTTAGAGCAGTTCTTC. Translated, it gives CASSLASASGTGTFLEQFF. The chain is built from TRBV7-9 and TRBJ2-1; 8 bases fit TRBD1. This CDR3 has 19 amino acids. V shed 0 bases and J 10 bases; nucleotides not matched to a gene: 20. Germline V gives CDR1 SEHNR, CDR2 FQNEAQ (reference sequence).

The chain employs TRBV5-6 and TRBJ2-2; D possibly corresponds to TRBD1 (5 bases). Deletions cut 0 bases from V and 6 bases from J, with 12 bases between. CDR3 length: 15 amino acids. CDR1 SGHDT and CDR2 YYEEEE come from the germline V gene. The CDR3 nucleotides are TGTGCCAGCAGCTTGGTTCCAGGGATCCCCGGGGAGCTGTTTTTT. Encoded protein: CASSLVPGIPGELFF.

This clone was counted a single time. J is TRBJ2-1 and V is TRBV2, with a possible D match to TRBD2 (5 bases). Trimming cost V 8 bases and J 0 bases, with 14 bases left between them. The CDR3 is made up of 15 amino acids. Germline V CDR1 and CDR2: SNHLY, FYNNEI. CDR3 nucleotides: TGTGCCAGCGAGGACTTCTTGAGCTCCTACAATGAGCAGTTCTTC. It codes for CASEDFLSSYNEQFF.

The gene calls are TRBV30 and TRBJ2-3; 10 nucleotides line up with TRBD1. J was trimmed by 4 bases and V by 1 base; bases with no gene match: 5. The CDR3 totals 15 residues. Germline values: CDR1 GTSNPN, CDR2 SVGIG (reference sequence). CDR3 bases: TGTGCCTGGAGTGCCGACAGGGGGCGGTCAGATACGCAGTATTTT. It codes for CAWSADRGRSDTQYF.

This chain joins TRBV19 and TRBJ1-1; D may be TRBD1 (5 bases). Germline V CDR1 and CDR2: LNHDA, SQIVND (reference sequence). Trimming left V 11 bases short and J 4 bases short, with 14 bases between. This CDR3 comprises 12 residues. CDR3 sequence (DNA): TGTGCCTCTGGAGTGGGGGGCACTGAAGCTTTCTTT. Protein sequence: CASGVGGTEAFF.

The gene calls are TRBV6-5 and TRBJ2-7; 12 bases match TRBD2. Germline CDR1 MNHEY, CDR2 SVGAGI. With 5 bases clipped from V and 5 bases from J, the junction kept 4 bases outside the gene matches. This CDR3 has 14 residues. CDR3 in amino acids: CASSQRLAGDEQYF. In nucleotides, the CDR3 is TGTGCCAGCAGTCAGAGACTAGCGGGGGACGAGCAGTACTTC.

This clone is a singleton in its sample. The CDR3 spells CSPRREGAYNEQFF. Here the CDR3 DNA reads TGCAGCCCCCGGAGGGAGGGCGCCTACAATGAGCAGTTCTTC. J is TRBJ2-1 and V is TRBV29-1, with 7 bases that match TRBD2. The CDR3 extends over 14 amino acids. The V gene's germline CDR1 is SQVTM and CDR2 ANQGSEA. V lost 8 bases and J lost 2; bases outside the gene matches: 9.

Note on this clone: The CDR3 does not end in the conserved phenylalanine or tryptophan, so this is likely a read error. The chain carries TRBV29-1 and TRBJ2-3; tentative D call: TRBD2 (5 bases). The V gene lost 5 bases and the J gene lost 0 bases, with 15 bases spanning the gap. Looked up from germline, CDR1 is SQVTM and CDR2 is ANQGSEA. This CDR3 contains 15 residues. The CDR3: CSVHRPDSSTDTQYV. The CDR3 DNA reads TGCAGCGTTCATCGACCGGACTCTAGCACAGATACGCAGTATGTT.

This clone turned up a few times. Given a far larger clone just one base away, this is likely a sequencing read error. This sample includes further DNA sequences coding for the same CDR3. The CDR3: CSVVYRTRGDEQYF. For the CDR3, the DNA is TGCAGCGTTGTGTACAGGACTAGAGGCGACGAGCAGTACTTC. The chain carries TRBV29-1 and TRBJ2-7, with 7 bases that match TRBD2. The CDR3 spans 14 residues. Germline lookup yields CDR1 SQVTM and CDR2 ANQGSEA. Trimming at V came to 4 bases and at J to 5 bases, leaving 11 bases not matched to a gene.

This rearrangement joins TRBV19 to TRBJ2-4; tentative D call: TRBD2 (5 bases). The CDR3 contains 15 residues. Germline V gives CDR1 LNHDA, CDR2 SQIVND (reference sequence). With 6 bases removed from V and 7 bases from J, the gap between germline ends came to 19 bases. The CDR3 sequence: CASSPTAGGLNIQYF. The CDR3 nucleotides read TGTGCCAGTAGCCCCACGGCGGGTGGACTGAACATTCAGTACTTC.